The next 3 T cell receptor beta chains were all read from a single sample in a study of shared clonotypes between healthy human individuals. TCRdb's copy holds only in-frame clones and misses some; the assay was immunoSEQ multiplex PCR. The sample yields some 2,000,000 clones, almost 96% seen once. Specimen: naive CD4+ T cells sorted from blood. Documented subset: CD45RA+ positively selected. The receptors come from a man between 18 and 29 years old in good health.

This clone appeared once. The rearrangement links TRBV9 to TRBJ1-2, with unresolved D. The CDR3 is made up of 14 amino acids. Trimming removed 1 base from V and 1 base from J, with 8 bases in between. Germline loops: CDR1 SGDLS, CDR2 YYNGEE. CDR3 coding DNA: TGTGCCAGCAGCGTAAGCCCGGTTAACTATGGCTACACCTTC. Translation: CASSVSPVNYGYTF.

The rearrangement joins TRBV7-9 to TRBJ2-1; D is possibly TRBD2 (5 bases). The V end lost 4 bases, the J end lost 9 bases, and 13 bases lay between the germline ends. The CDR3 runs 13 residues. The germline gives CDR1 SEHNR, CDR2 FQNEAQ (reference sequence). CDR3 bases: TGTGCCAGCAGCTCAAAACCTAGCCTTGAGCAGTTCTTC. Amino acids: CASSSKPSLEQFF.

A word on this clone: Other DNA sequences in this sample translate to the same CDR3. The chain is built from TRBV28 and TRBJ2-5; 8 nucleotides align to TRBD1. Germline CDR1 and CDR2: MDHEN and SYDVKM. The CDR3 loop spans 14 amino acids. V shed 1 base, J shed 5 bases, and the junction held 3 bases outside the gene matches. The DNA for the CDR3 is TGTGCCAGCAGTTTATCAGGACAGGGTGAGACCCAGTACTTC. Its translation is CASSLSGQGETQYF.